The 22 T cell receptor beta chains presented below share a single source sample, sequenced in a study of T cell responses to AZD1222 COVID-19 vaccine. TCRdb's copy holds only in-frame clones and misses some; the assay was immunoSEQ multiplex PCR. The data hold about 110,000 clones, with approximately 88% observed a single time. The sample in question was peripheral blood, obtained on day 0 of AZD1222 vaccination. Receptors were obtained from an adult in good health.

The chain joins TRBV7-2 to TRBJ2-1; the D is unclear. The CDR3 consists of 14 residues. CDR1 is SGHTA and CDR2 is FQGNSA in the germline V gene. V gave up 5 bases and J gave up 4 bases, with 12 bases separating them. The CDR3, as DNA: TGTGCCAGCAGCCCCGGAGTGGATTACAATGAGCAGTTCTTC. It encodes CASSPGVDYNEQFF.

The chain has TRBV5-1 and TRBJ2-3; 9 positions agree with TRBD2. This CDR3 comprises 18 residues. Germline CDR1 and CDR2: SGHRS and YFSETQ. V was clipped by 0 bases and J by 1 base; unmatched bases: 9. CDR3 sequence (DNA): TGCGCCAGCAGCTTGGAGACTAGCGGAAGGGGGGGCACAGATACGCAGTATTTT. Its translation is CASSLETSGRGGTDTQYF.

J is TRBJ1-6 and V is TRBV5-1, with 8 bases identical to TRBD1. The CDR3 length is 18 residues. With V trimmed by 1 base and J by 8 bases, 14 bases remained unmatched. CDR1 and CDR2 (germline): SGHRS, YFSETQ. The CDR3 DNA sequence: TGCGCCAGCAGCTTGTTTACATCCGCCAGGGGGCAGGATTCACCCCTCCACTTT. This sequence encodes CASSLFTSARGQDSPLHF.

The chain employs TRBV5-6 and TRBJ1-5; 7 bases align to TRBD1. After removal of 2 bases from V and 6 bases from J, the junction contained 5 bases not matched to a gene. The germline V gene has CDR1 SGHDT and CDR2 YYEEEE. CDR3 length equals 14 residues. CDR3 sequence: CASSLGTVSQPQHF. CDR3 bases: TGTGCCAGCAGCTTAGGGACAGTCAGTCAGCCCCAGCATTTT.

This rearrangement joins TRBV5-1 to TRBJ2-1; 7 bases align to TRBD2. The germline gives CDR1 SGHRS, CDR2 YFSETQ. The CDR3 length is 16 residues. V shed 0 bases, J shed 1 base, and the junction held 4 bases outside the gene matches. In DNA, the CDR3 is TGCGCCAGCAGCTTGGACGCTAGCGGTTCCTACAATGAGCAGTTCTTC. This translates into CASSLDASGSYNEQFF.

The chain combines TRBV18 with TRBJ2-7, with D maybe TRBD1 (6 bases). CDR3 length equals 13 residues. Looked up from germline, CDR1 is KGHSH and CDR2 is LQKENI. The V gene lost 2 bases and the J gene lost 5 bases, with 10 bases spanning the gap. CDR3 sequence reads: CASSPSHRDEQYF. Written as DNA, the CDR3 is TGTGCCAGCTCACCATCCCACAGGGACGAGCAGTACTTC.

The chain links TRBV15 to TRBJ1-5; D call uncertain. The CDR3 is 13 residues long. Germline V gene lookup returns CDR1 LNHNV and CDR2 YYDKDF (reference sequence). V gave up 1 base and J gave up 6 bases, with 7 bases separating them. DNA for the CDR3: TGTGCCACCAGCAGAGGGCCCCCTCAGCCCCAGCATTTT. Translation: CATSRGPPQPQHF.

The CDR3: CASSLVSNSYEQYF. The CDR3 DNA follows: TGTGCCAGCAGTTTGGTCAGTAACTCCTACGAGCAGTACTTC. The gene calls are TRBV28 and TRBJ2-7; D is unresolved. Trimming left V 3 bases short and J 0 bases short, with 9 bases between. Germline V CDR1 and CDR2: MDHEN, SYDVKM. The CDR3 runs 14 residues.

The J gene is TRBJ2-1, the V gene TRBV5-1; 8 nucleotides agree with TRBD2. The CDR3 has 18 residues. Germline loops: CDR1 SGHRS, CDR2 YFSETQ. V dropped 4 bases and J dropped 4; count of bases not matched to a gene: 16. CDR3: CASSLSGLSGREYNEQFF. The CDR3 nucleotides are TGCGCCAGCAGCCTTTCAGGTTTAAGCGGGAGAGAGTACAATGAGCAGTTCTTC.

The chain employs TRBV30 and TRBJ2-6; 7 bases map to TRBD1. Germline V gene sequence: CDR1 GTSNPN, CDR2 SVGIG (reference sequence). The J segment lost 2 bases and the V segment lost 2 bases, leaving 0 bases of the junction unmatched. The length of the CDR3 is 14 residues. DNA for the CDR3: TGTGCCTGGAGTACAGGGGCTGGGGCCAACGTCCTGACTTTC. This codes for CAWSTGAGANVLTF.

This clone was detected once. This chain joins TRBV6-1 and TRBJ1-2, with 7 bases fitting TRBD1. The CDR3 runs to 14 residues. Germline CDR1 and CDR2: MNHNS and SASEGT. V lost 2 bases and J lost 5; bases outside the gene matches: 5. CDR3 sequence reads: CASSERRDSYGYTF. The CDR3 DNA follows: TGTGCCAGCAGTGAAAGGAGGGACAGTTATGGCTACACCTTC.

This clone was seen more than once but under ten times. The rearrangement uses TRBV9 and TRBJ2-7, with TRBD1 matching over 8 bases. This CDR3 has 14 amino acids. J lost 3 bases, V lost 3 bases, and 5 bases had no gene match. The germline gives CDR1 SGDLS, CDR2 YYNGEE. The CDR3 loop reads CASSGGTGHYEQYF. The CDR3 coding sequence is TGTGCCAGCAGCGGGGGGACAGGTCACTACGAGCAGTACTTC.

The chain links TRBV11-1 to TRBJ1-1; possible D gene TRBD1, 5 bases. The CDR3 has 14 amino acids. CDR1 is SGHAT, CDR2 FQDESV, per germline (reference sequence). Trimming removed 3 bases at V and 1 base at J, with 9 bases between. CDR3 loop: CASSLGLSNTEAFF. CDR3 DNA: TGTGCCAGCAGCTTGGGACTTTCGAACACTGAAGCTTTCTTT. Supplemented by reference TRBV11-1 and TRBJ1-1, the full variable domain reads EAEVAQSPRYKITEKSQAVAFWCDPISGHATLYWYRQILGQGPELLVQFQDESVVDDSQLPKDRFSAERLKGVDSTLKIQPAELGDSAMYLCASSLGLSNTEAFFGQGTRLTVV.

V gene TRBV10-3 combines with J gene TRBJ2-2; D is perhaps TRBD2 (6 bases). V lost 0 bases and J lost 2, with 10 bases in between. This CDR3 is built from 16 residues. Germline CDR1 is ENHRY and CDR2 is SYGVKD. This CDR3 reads CAISESGGTNTGELFF. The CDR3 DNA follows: TGTGCCATCAGTGAGTCGGGCGGGACTAACACCGGGGAGCTGTTTTTT.

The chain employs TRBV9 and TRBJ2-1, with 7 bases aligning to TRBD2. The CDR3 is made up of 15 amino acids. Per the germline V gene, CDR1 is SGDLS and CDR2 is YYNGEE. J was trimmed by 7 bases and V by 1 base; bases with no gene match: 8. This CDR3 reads CASSVQGGSANEQFF. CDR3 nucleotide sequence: TGTGCCAGCAGCGTACAAGGCGGGAGCGCGAATGAGCAGTTCTTC.

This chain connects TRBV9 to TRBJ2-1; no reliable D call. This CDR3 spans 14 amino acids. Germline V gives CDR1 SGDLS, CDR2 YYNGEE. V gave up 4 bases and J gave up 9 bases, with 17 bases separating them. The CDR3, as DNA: TGTGCCAGCAGCTCTCAGACTGGAAGCCTTGAGCAGTTCTTC. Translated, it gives CASSSQTGSLEQFF.

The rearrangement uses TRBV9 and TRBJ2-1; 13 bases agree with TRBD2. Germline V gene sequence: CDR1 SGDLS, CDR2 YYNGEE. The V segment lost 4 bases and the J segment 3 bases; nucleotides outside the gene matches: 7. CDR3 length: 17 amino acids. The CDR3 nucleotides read TGTGCCAGCAGCCTCCGACTAGCGGGAGGCCGCTACAATGAGCAGTTCTTC. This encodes CASSLRLAGGRYNEQFF.

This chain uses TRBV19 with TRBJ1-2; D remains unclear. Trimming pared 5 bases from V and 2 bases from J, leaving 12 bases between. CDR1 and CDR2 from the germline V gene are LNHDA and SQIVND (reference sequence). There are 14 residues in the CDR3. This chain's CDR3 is CASSGSTQNYGYTF. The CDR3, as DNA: TGTGCCAGTAGTGGATCGACGCAGAACTATGGCTACACCTTC.

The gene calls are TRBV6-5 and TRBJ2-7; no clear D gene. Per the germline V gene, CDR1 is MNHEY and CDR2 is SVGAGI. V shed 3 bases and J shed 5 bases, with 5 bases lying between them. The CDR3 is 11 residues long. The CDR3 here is CASSYSHEQYF. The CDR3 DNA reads TGTGCCAGCAGTTATTCCCACGAGCAGTACTTC.

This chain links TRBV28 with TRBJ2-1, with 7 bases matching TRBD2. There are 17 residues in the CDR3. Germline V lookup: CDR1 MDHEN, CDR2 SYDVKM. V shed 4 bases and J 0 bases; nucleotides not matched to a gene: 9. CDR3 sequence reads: CASSWAGRGGSYNEQFF. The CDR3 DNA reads TGTGCCAGCAGTTGGGCGGGGAGGGGAGGCTCCTACAATGAGCAGTTCTTC.

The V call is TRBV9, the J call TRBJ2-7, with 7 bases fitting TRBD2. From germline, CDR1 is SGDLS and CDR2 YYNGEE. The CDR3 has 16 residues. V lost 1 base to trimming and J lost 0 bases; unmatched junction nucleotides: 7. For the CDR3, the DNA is TGTGCCAGCAGCGTAAGAAGTCTAGCGGTCTCCTACGAGCAGTACTTC. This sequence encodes CASSVRSLAVSYEQYF.

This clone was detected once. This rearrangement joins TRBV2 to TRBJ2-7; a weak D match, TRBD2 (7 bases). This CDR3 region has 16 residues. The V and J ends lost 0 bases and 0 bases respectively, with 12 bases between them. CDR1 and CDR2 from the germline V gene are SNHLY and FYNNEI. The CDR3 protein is CASSEAGGASSYEQYF. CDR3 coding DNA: TGTGCCAGCAGTGAAGCAGGGGGGGCGAGCTCCTACGAGCAGTACTTC. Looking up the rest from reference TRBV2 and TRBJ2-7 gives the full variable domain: EPEVTQTPSHQVTQMGQEVILRCVPISNHLYFYWYRQILGQKVEFLVSFYNNEISEKSEIFDDQFSVERPDGSNFTLKIRSTKLEDSAMYFCASSEAGGASSYEQYFGPGTRLTVT.